A selection of T cell receptor beta chains follows, all from one sample in a study of technical replicates of blood from a handful of donors. Sequencing used immunoSEQ multiplex PCR; TCRdb keeps in-frame clones, though not all of them. Found here are 95,000 to 100,000 clones, under 96% of them singletons; the top ten hold 0.21%. Sequenced sample: T cells isolated from PBMCs. The receptors stem from a human donor in good health. Both conserved end residues are part of each CDR3. The D gene is left open where the match is weak. For some rows the clone size is stated as once, few or many, or as a class when expanded; others skip it.

>TRBD2|TRBV19|TRBJ2-3|NA
CASSIPGGADTQYF
TGTGCCAGTAGTATCCCCGGGGGGGCGGATACGCAGTATTTT
>NA|TRBV15|TRBJ2-2|NA
CATSSSGGPHRELFF
TGTGCCACCAGCAGTAGTGGGGGCCCTCACCGGGAGCTGTTTTTT
>NA|TRBV6-5|TRBJ2-1|NA
CASRPGTGSYNEQFF
TGTGCCAGCAGACCTGGGACTGGATCCTACAATGAGCAGTTCTTC
>NA|TRBV5-6|TRBJ1-1|NA
CASSLIIRINTEAFF
TGTGCCAGCAGCTTGATCATCAGGATCAACACTGAAGCTTTCTTT
>TRBD1|TRBV6-5|TRBJ1-6|NA
CATKIQGAESPLHF
TGTGCCACCAAGATCCAGGGGGCGGAATCACCCCTCCACTTT
>NA|TRBV28|TRBJ1-2|few
CASRSGTNYGYTF
TGTGCCAGCAGGTCGGGGACTAACTATGGCTACACCTTC
>TRBD2|TRBV10-1|TRBJ2-3|NA
CASRPLADVDESTDTQYF
TGCGCCAGCAGACCACTAGCGGATGTCGATGAGAGCACAGATACGCAGTATTTT
>NA|TRBV5-5|TRBJ2-2|once
CASSQIAATGELFF
TGTGCCAGCAGCCAGATAGCGGCCACCGGGGAGCTGTTTTTT
>NA|TRBV7-9|TRBJ1-2|NA
CASSLPGGNYGYTF
TGTGCCAGCAGCTTACCGGGGGGCAACTATGGCTACACCTTC
>NA|TRBV14|TRBJ2-3|few
CASSQAWGTSTDTQYF
TGTGCCAGCAGCCAAGCCTGGGGCACTAGCACAGATACGCAGTATTTT
>TRBD1|TRBV10-3|TRBJ2-6|NA
CATEPGQGARGANVLTF
TGTGCCACCGAACCGGGACAGGGGGCCCGGGGGGCCAACGTCCTGACTTTC
>NA|TRBV5-1|TRBJ2-7|NA
CASSFVETRYEQYF
TGCGCCAGCAGCTTCGTCGAAACGCGCTACGAGCAGTACTTC
>TRBD2|TRBV10-1|TRBJ2-1|once
CASSESVAGGGGQFF
TGCGCCAGCAGTGAGTCGGTAGCGGGAGGTGGCGGCCAGTTCTTC
>NA|TRBV5-6|TRBJ1-6|NA
CASSTGGGSSSPLHF
TGTGCCAGCAGCACTGGCGGAGGGTCCAGTTCACCCCTCCACTTT
>TRBD1|TRBV7-6|TRBJ1-3|NA
CASSLRYRDRLSMTGNTIYF
TGTGCCAGCAGCCTACGTTATAGGGACAGACTCTCAATGACTGGAAACACCATATATTTT
>NA|TRBV9|TRBJ2-2|NA
CASSVEVTTRLAGELFF
TGTGCCAGCAGCGTAGAGGTAACCACTAGGTTGGCCGGGGAGCTGTTTTTT
>NA|TRBV5-8|TRBJ2-7|NA
CASSPQPGPGRREQYF
TGTGCCAGCAGCCCTCAACCGGGCCCAGGGCGTCGGGAGCAGTACTTC
>TRBD1|TRBV7-2|TRBJ2-1|once
CASSLEWGTGRNEQFF
TGTGCCAGCAGCTTAGAATGGGGGACAGGGAGGAATGAGCAGTTCTTC
>NA|TRBV6-5|TRBJ2-7|NA
CASSYFPSYEQYF
TGTGCCAGCAGTTACTTCCCTAGCTACGAGCAGTACTTC
>NA|TRBV5-4|TRBJ1-1|NA
CASSSRVNTEAFF
TGTGCCAGCAGCTCCAGGGTGAACACTGAAGCTTTCTTT
>TRBD1|TRBV7-2|TRBJ2-2|NA
CASSLVVVQGSGELFF
TGTGCCAGCAGCTTGGTCGTTGTACAGGGGAGCGGGGAGCTGTTTTTT
>NA|TRBV2|TRBJ2-7|NA
CASSLDSHEQYF
TGTGCCAGCAGTCTCGACAGCCACGAGCAGTACTTC
>TRBD1|TRBV28|TRBJ2-7|once
CASSLRGQREQYF
TGTGCCAGCAGTTTGAGGGGGCAGCGGGAGCAGTACTTC
>NA|TRBV9|TRBJ2-7|NA
CASSVVSFYEQYF
TGTGCCAGCAGCGTAGTAAGCTTCTACGAGCAGTACTTC
>TRBD1|TRBV19|TRBJ2-2|NA
CAIRDRISWELFF
TGTGCCATAAGGGACAGGATAAGCTGGGAGCTGTTTTTT
>TRBD1|TRBV9|TRBJ2-5|NA
CASSTWDRKETQYF
TGTGCCAGCAGCACCTGGGACAGAAAAGAGACCCAGTACTTC
>NA|TRBV7-2|TRBJ1-2|NA
CASSRDRSNYGYTF
TGTGCCAGCAGCCGAGACAGGTCTAACTATGGCTACACCTTC
>NA|TRBV5-1|TRBJ2-5|NA
CASSLLQVMTETQYF
TGCGCCAGCAGCTTGCTCCAGGTTATGACGGAGACCCAGTACTTC
>NA|TRBV5-8|TRBJ1-5|NA
CASSLGTGEGNQPQHF
TGTGCCAGCAGCTTGGGGACTGGGGAGGGCAATCAGCCCCAGCATTTT
>TRBD1|TRBV5-6|TRBJ2-2|NA
CASSFGTGIFTGELFF
TGTGCCAGCAGCTTCGGGACAGGGATTTTTACCGGGGAGCTGTTTTTT
>TRBD1|TRBV27|TRBJ1-2|NA
CASSMHPRQGLYGYTF
TGTGCCAGCAGTATGCACCCCCGACAGGGGCTCTATGGCTACACCTTC
>NA|TRBV19|TRBJ1-3|NA
CASSIAGFGNTIYF
TGTGCCAGTAGTATTGCAGGTTTCGGAAACACCATATATTTT
>TRBD2|TRBV6-1|TRBJ2-1|NA
CASSDPTRERGEQFF
TGTGCCAGCAGTGACCCAACAAGGGAGCGGGGTGAGCAGTTCTTC
>NA|TRBV4-1|TRBJ2-4|NA
CASSQETGTYVAKNIQYF
TGCGCCAGCAGCCAAGAAACGGGAACATACGTAGCCAAAAACATTCAGTACTTC
>NA|TRBV19|TRBJ2-2|NA
CASSDQINTGELFF
TGTGCCAGTAGTGATCAGATTAACACCGGGGAGCTGTTTTTT
>NA|TRBV10-3|TRBJ1-1|NA
CAISVQGTDTEAFF
TGTGCCATCAGTGTGCAGGGGACCGACACTGAAGCTTTCTTT
>NA|TRBV28|TRBJ2-3|once
CASSLRDTQYF
TGTGCCAGCAGTTTGCGGGATACGCAGTATTTT
>NA|TRBV7-9|TRBJ1-2|NA
CASSFLSSVNYGYTF
TGTGCCAGCAGCTTTCTTAGCAGCGTTAACTATGGCTACACCTTC
>TRBD2|TRBV7-2|TRBJ2-5|NA
CASSLGAGGVVETQYF
TGTGCCAGCAGCCTAGGGGCGGGGGGCGTGGTAGAGACCCAGTACTTC
>NA|TRBV29-1|TRBJ2-7|NA
CSVLTGSQIGEQYF
TGCAGCGTTCTCACAGGGTCGCAAATTGGCGAGCAGTACTTC
>TRBD1|TRBV5-1|TRBJ2-2|NA
CASSNPGQGFTGELFF
TGCGCCAGCAGCAATCCGGGACAGGGTTTCACCGGGGAGCTGTTTTTT
>NA|TRBV10-1|TRBJ2-7|NA
CASSEGGSYEQYF
TGCGCCAGCAGTGAAGGAGGCTCCTACGAGCAGTACTTC
>NA|TRBV2|TRBJ1-5|NA
CASSESEGGQPQHF
TGTGCCAGCAGTGAAAGTGAGGGTGGGCAGCCCCAGCATTTT
>NA|TRBV4-1|TRBJ2-1|NA
CASSHPQSVEQFF
TGCGCCAGCAGCCATCCCCAGTCAGTCGAGCAGTTCTTC
>TRBD1|TRBV5-1|TRBJ2-2|NA
CASSLSTGGSTGELFF
TGCGCCAGCAGCTTGAGTACAGGGGGTAGCACCGGGGAGCTGTTTTTT
>NA|TRBV11-3|TRBJ2-3|NA
CASSTGTNPGTDTQYF
TGTGCCAGCAGCACCGGGACAAACCCAGGTACAGATACGCAGTATTTT